Following are 13 T cell receptor beta chains from one sample sequenced in a study of blood T cell repertoires in COVID-19. TCRdb's copy holds only in-frame clones and misses some; the assay was immunoSEQ multiplex PCR. The sample carries about 170,000 clones, 80% to 90% recorded once. The sample comprised peripheral blood. Every receptor here comes from an elderly woman with acute or convalescent COVID-19.

The chain links TRBV7-2 to TRBJ1-6; 7 bases map to TRBD1. V lost 5 bases to trimming and J lost 5 bases; unmatched junction nucleotides: 3. Germline V gives CDR1 SGHTA, CDR2 FQGNSA. CDR3 length: 14 amino acids. The CDR3 DNA is TGTGCCAGCAGCCTACAGGGGAATAATTCACCCCTCCACTTT. It yields the protein CASSLQGNNSPLHF.

This clone was seen a few times. V gene TRBV15 combines with J gene TRBJ1-3; D is undetermined. Germline CDR1 and CDR2: LNHNV and YYDKDF (reference sequence). CDR3 length equals 16 residues. The V gene lost 0 bases and the J gene lost 0 bases, with 9 bases spanning the gap. CDR3 sequence: CATSRDRDFSGNTIYF. The DNA of the CDR3 is TGTGCCACCAGCAGAGATCGCGATTTCTCTGGAAACACCATATATTTT.

V gene TRBV19 combines with J gene TRBJ2-3, with 12 bases fitting TRBD2. Germline CDR1 is LNHDA and CDR2 is SQIVND (reference sequence). The CDR3 spans 16 residues. Trimming cost V 1 base and J 2 bases; bases outside gene matches: 1. In DNA form, the CDR3 reads TGTGCCAGTAGTATAGGGACTAGCGGGGACACAGATACGCAGTATTTT. This codes for CASSIGTSGDTDTQYF.

The chain couples TRBV5-1 to TRBJ2-5; 7 bases map to TRBD1. With V trimmed by 1 base and J by 0 bases, 0 bases remained unmatched. The CDR3 contains 14 residues. Germline lookup yields CDR1 SGHRS and CDR2 YFSETQ. The CDR3 DNA follows: TGCGCCAGCAGCTTGACAGGGGACCAAGAGACCCAGTACTTC. It specifies CASSLTGDQETQYF.

This sequence joins TRBV10-3 and TRBJ2-2, with 10 nucleotides matching TRBD1. J was trimmed by 0 bases and V by 4 bases; bases with no gene match: 11. Germline-derived CDR1 and CDR2 are ENHRY and SYGVKD. The length of the CDR3 is 19 residues. This CDR3 reads CAISVIRTGGRANTGELFF. As DNA, the CDR3 is TGTGCCATCAGTGTCATAAGGACAGGGGGGCGCGCGAACACCGGGGAGCTGTTTTTT.

V and J are TRBV12-3 or TRBV12-4 and TRBJ2-3, with unresolved D. The V end lost 5 bases, the J end lost 4 bases, and 4 bases lay between the germline ends. The CDR3 extends over 11 amino acids. The CDR3 DNA is TGTGCCAGCAGTCCTGCAGATACGCAGTATTTT. This sequence encodes CASSPADTQYF.

The chain couples TRBV7-4 to TRBJ1-2, with D possibly TRBD1 on 5 matching bases. Germline V gives CDR1 SGHVT, CDR2 SQSDAQ. The V end lost 5 bases, the J end lost 4 bases, and 20 bases lay between the germline ends. This CDR3 contains 16 residues. The CDR3 region is CASSETTRQILYGYTF. CDR3 DNA: TGTGCCAGCAGCGAAACCACTCGACAGATACTCTATGGCTACACCTTC.

The gene calls are TRBV7-8 and TRBJ2-1; TRBD2 is a possible D gene (6 bases). Trimming removed 1 base at V and 10 bases at J, with 11 bases between. The CDR3 has 13 residues. Per the germline V gene, CDR1 is SGHVS and CDR2 is FQNEAQ. CDR3 in amino acids: CASSLGVGGEQFF. The CDR3 nucleotides read TGTGCCAGCAGCTTAGGGGTCGGGGGAGAGCAGTTCTTC.

Here the CDR3 DNA reads TGTGCCAGCAGCGTAGATCTTATGGGGAGCGGGAGGCTTCCCAATGAGCAGTTCTTC. Its translation: CASSVDLMGSGRLPNEQFF. This chain joins TRBV9 and TRBJ2-1; TRBD2 aligns across 9 bases. Germline assignment: CDR1 SGDLS and CDR2 YYNGEE. J lost 6 bases, V lost 0 bases, and 16 bases had no gene match. This CDR3 region has 19 residues.

The chain carries TRBV27 and TRBJ1-1; TRBD1 matches at 8 bases. This CDR3 spans 14 amino acids. The V and J ends lost 2 bases and 5 bases, in that order; junction bases with no gene match: 4. Germline V gene data show CDR1 as MNHEY and CDR2 as SMNVEV (reference sequence). CDR3 sequence reads: CASSLDTGGTEAFF. CDR3 DNA sequence: TGTGCCAGCAGTTTAGACACAGGGGGGACTGAAGCTTTCTTT.

This chain joins TRBV18 and TRBJ2-1, with TRBD2 matching over 8 bases. Germline-derived CDR1 and CDR2 are KGHSH and LQKENI. The CDR3 contains 15 residues. V gave up 0 bases and J gave up 5 bases; unmatched junction bases: 3. CDR3 loop: CASSPPLAGDNEQFF. As DNA, the CDR3 is TGTGCCAGCTCACCACCCCTAGCGGGCGACAATGAGCAGTTCTTC.

The rearrangement links TRBV19 to TRBJ1-1, with unresolved D. CDR1 and CDR2 from the germline V gene are LNHDA and SQIVND (reference sequence). CDR3 length equals 14 residues. Trimming shortened V by 5 bases and J by 8 bases, and 18 bases separated the two germline ends. Here the CDR3 DNA reads TGTGCCAGTAGTTCAGCCCGGGGTCTTGGCGAAGCTTTCTTT. As protein: CASSSARGLGEAFF.

The chain combines TRBV19 with TRBJ2-4; 7 bases map to TRBD1. J lost 0 bases, V lost 3 bases, and 2 bases had no gene match. Germline-derived CDR1 and CDR2 are LNHDA and SQIVND (reference sequence). The CDR3 length is 15 residues. In DNA form, the CDR3 reads TGTGCCAGTAGTATGACAGGGCTAGCCAAAAACATTCAGTACTTC. Translating gives CASSMTGLAKNIQYF.